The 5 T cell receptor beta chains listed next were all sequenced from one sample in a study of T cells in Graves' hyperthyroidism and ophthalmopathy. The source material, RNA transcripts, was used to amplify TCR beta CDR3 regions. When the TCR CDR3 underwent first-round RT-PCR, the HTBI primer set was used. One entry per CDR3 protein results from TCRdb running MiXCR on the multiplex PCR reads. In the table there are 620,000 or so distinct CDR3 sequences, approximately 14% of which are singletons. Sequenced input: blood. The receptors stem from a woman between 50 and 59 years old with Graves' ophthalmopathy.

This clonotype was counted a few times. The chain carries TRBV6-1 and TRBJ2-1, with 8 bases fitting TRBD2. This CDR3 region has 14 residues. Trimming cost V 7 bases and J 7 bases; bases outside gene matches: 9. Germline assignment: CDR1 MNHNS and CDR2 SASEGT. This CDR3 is CASINGRARNEQFF. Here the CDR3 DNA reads TGTGCCAGCATTAACGGGAGGGCTCGAAATGAGCAGTTCTTC.

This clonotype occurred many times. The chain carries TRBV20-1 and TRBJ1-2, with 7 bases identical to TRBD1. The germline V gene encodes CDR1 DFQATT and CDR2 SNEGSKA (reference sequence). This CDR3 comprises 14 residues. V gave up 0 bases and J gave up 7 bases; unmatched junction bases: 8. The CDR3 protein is CSARDTRQGVGYTF. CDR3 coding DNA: TGCAGTGCTAGAGATACTAGACAGGGTGTTGGCTACACCTTC.

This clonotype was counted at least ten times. The DNA of the CDR3 is TGTGCCAGCACCAACCCGGTCGGGGGCTCCTACGAGCAGTACTTC. Translated: CASTNPVGGSYEQYF. The rearrangement joins TRBV28 to TRBJ2-7, with TRBD2 as a possible D gene (6 bases). CDR3 length: 15 residues. The germline CDR1 and CDR2 sequences are MDHEN and SYDVKM. Trimming cost V 7 bases and J 0 bases, with 16 bases left between them.

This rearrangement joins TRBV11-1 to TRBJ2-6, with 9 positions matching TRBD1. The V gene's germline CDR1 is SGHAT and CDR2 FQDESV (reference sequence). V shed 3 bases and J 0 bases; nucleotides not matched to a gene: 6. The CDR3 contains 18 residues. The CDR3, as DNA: TGTGCCAGCAGCTTTATTCCGGGACAGGGCTCTGGGGCCAACGTCCTGACTTTC. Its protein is CASSFIPGQGSGANVLTF.

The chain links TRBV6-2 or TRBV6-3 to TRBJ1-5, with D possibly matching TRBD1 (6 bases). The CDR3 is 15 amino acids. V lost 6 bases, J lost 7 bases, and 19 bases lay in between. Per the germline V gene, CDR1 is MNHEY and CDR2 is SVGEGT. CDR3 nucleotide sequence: TGTGCCAGCAGGCCGACAGGTAGCAATCGACAGCCCCAGCATTTT. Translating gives CASRPTGSNRQPQHF.